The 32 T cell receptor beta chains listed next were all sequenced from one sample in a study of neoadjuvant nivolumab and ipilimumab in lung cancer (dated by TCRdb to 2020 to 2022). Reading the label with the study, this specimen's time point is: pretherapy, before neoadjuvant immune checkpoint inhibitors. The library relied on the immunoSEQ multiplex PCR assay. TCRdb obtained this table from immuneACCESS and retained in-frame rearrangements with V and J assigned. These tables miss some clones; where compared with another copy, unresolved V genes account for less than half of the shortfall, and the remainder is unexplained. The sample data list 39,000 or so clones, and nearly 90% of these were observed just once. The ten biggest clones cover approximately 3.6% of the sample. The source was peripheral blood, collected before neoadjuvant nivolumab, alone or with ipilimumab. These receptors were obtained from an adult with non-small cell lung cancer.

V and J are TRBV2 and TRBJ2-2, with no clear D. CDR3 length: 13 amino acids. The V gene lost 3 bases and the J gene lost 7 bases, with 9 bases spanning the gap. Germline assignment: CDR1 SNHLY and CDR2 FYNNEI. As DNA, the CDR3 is TGTGCCAGCAGTGACGGTTTTGGCGGGGAGCTGTTTTTT. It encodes CASSDGFGGELFF. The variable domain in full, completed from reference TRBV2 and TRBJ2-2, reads EPEVTQTPSHQVTQMGQEVILRCVPISNHLYFYWYRQILGQKVEFLVSFYNNEISEKSEIFDDQFSVERPDGSNFTLKIRSTKLEDSAMYFCASSDGFGGELFFGEGSRLTVL.

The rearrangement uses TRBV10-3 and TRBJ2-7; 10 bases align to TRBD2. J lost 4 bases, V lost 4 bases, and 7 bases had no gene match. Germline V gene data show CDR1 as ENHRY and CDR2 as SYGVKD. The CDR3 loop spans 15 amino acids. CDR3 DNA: TGTGCCATCAGTGCCTCCGCTAGCGGGAGTTACGAGCAGTACTTC. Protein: CAISASASGSYEQYF.

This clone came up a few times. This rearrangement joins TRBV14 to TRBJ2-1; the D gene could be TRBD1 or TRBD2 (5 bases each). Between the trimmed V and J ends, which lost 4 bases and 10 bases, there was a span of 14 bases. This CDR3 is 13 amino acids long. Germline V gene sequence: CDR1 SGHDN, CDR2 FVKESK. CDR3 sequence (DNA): TGTGCCAGCAGCCCGGGACCAGTGTGGGAGCAGTTCTTC. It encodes CASSPGPVWEQFF. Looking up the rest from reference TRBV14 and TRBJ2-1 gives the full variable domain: EAGVTQFPSHSVIEKGQTVTLRCDPISGHDNLYWYRRVMGKEIKFLLHFVKESKQDESGMPNNRFLAERTGGTYSTLKVQPAELEDSGVYFCASSPGPVWEQFFGPGTRLTVL.

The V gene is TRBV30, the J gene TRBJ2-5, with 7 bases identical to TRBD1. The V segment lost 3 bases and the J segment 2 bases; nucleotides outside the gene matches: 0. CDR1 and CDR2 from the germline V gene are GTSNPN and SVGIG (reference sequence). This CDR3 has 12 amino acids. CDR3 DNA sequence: TGTGCCTGGAGCAGGGGGCAAGAGACCCAGTACTTC. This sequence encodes CAWSRGQETQYF.

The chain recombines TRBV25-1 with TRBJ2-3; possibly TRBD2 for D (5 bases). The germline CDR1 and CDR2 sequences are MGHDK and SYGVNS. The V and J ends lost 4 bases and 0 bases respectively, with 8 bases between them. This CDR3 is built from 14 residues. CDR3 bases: TGTGCCAGCAGTGCCGCGGGTAGCACAGATACGCAGTATTTT. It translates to CASSAAGSTDTQYF.

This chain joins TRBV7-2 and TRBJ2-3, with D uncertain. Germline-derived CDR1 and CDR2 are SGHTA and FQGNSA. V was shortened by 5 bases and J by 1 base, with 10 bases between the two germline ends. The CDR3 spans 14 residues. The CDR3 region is CASSPPEGTDTQYF. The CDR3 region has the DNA TGTGCCAGCAGCCCCCCAGAGGGCACAGATACGCAGTATTTT.

As DNA, the CDR3 is TGTGCCATCAGTGAAGTGCGCATGTCGAACACCGGGGAGCTGTTTTTT. Its protein product is CAISEVRMSNTGELFF. This rearrangement joins TRBV10-3 to TRBJ2-2; no firm D call. Per germline, CDR1 ENHRY and CDR2 SYGVKD. This CDR3 is 16 amino acids long. The V gene lost 3 bases and the J gene lost 0 bases, with 11 bases spanning the gap.

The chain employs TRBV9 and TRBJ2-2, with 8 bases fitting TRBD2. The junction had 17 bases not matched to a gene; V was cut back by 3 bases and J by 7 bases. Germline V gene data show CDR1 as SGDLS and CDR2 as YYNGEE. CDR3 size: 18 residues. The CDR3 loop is CASSAEGTSFSWGGELFF. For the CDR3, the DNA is TGTGCCAGCAGCGCCGAGGGGACTAGTTTTTCTTGGGGCGGGGAGCTGTTTTTT. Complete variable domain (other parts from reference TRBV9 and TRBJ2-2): DSGVTQTPKHLITATGQRVTLRCSPRSGDLSVYWYQQSLDQGLQFLIQYYNGEERAKGNILERFSAQQFPDLHSELNLSSLELGDSALYFCASSAEGTSFSWGGELFFGEGSRLTVL.

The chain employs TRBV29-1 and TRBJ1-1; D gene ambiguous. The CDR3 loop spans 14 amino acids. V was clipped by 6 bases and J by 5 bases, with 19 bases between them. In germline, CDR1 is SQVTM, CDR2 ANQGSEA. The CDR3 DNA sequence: TGCAGCGTGGAACGGACCGACACGAAGACTGAAGCTTTCTTT. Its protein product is CSVERTDTKTEAFF.

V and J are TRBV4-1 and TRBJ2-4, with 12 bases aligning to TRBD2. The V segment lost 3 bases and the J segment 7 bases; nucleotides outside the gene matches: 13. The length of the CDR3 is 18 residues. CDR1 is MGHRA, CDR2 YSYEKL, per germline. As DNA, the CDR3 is TGCGCCAGCAGCCAGCTCGGGACTAGCGGGCAAGAGGGGAACATTCAGTACTTC. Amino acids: CASSQLGTSGQEGNIQYF.

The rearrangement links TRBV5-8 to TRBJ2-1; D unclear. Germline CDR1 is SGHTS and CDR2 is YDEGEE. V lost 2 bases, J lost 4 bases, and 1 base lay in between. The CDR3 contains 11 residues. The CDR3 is CASSLYNEQFF. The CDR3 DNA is TGTGCCAGCAGCTTATACAATGAGCAGTTCTTC.

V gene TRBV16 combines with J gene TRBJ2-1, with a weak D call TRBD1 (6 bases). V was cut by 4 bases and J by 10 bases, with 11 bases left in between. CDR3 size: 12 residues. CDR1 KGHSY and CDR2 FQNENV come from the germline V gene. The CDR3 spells CASSLRDTEQFF. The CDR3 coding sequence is TGTGCCAGCAGCCTCCGGGACACAGAGCAGTTCTTC. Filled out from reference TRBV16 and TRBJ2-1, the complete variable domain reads GEEVAQTPKHLVRGEGQKAKLYCAPIKGHSYVFWYQQVLKNEFKFLISFQNENVFDETGMPKERFSAKCLPNSPCSLEIQATKLEDSAVYFCASSLRDTEQFFGPGTRLTVL.

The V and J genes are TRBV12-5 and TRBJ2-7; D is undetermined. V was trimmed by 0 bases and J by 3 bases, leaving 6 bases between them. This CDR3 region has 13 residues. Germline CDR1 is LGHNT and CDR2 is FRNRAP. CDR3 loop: CASGLVPFYEQYF. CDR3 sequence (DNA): TGTGCTAGTGGTTTGGTACCTTTCTACGAGCAGTACTTC.

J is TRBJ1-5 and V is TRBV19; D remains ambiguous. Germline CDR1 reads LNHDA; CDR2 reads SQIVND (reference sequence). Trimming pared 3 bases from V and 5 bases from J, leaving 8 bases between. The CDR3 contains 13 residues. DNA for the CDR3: TGTGCCAGTAGTATGTTAGAGGATCAGCCCCAGCATTTT. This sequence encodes CASSMLEDQPQHF.

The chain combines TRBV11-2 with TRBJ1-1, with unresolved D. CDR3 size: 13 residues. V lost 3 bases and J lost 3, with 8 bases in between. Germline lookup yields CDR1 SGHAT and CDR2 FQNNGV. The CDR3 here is CASSFQAHTEAFF. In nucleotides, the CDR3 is TGTGCCAGCAGCTTTCAAGCCCACACTGAAGCTTTCTTT.

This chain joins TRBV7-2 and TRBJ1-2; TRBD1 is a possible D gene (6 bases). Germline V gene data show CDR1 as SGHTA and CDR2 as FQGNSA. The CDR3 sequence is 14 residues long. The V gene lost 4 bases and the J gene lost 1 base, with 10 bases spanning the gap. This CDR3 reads CASSSGGINYGYTF. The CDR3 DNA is TGTGCCAGCAGCTCCGGGGGCATTAACTATGGCTACACCTTC.

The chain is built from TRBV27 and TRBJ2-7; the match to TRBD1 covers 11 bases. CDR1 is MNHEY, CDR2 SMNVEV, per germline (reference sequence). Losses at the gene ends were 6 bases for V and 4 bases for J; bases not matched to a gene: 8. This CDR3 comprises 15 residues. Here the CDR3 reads CASRFPGQGGYEQYF. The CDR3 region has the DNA TGTGCCAGCAGATTCCCGGGACAGGGGGGGTACGAGCAGTACTTC.

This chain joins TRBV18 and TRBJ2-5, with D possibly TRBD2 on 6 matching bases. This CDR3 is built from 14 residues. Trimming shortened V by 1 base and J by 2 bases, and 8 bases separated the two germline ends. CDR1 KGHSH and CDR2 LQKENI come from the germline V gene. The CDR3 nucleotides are TGTGCCAGCTCACCACGCCGGGAGCAAGAGACCCAGTACTTC. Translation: CASSPRREQETQYF.

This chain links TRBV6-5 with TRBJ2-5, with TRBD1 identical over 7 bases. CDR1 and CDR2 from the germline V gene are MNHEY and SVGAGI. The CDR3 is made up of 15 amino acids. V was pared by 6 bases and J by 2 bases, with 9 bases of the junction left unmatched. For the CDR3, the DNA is TGTGCCAGCAGCTCAACAGGGGCCCTACAAGAGACCCAGTACTTC. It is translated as CASSSTGALQETQYF.

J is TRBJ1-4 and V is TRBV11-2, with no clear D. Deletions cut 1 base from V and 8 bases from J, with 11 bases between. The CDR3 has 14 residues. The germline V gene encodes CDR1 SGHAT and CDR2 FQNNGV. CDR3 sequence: CASSLGIVREKLFF. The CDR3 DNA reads TGTGCCAGCAGCTTAGGGATTGTAAGGGAAAAACTGTTTTTT.

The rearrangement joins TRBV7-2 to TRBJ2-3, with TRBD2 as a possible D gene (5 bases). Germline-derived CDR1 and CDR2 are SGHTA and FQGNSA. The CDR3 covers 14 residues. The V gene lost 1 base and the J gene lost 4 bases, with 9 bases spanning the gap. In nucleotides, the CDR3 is TGTGCCAGCAGCTTAGGCGGGTTCTCAGATACGCAGTATTTT. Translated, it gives CASSLGGFSDTQYF.

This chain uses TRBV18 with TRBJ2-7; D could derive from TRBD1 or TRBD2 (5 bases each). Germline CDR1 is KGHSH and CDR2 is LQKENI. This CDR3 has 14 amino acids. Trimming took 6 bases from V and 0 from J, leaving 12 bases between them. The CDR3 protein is CASSGTESSYEQYF. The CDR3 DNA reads TGTGCCAGCTCTGGGACCGAAAGCTCCTACGAGCAGTACTTC.

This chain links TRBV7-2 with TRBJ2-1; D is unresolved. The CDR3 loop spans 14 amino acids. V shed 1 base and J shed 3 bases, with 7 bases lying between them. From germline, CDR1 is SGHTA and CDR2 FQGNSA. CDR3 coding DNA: TGTGCCAGCAGCTTAGAACGGAGCTACAATGAGCAGTTCTTC. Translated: CASSLERSYNEQFF.

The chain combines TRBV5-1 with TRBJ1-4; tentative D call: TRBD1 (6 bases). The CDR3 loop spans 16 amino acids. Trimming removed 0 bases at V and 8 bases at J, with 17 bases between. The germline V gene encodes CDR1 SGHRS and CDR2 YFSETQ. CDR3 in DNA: TGCGCCAGCAGCTTGGCCATTACGGGGGCAGGCGAAAAACTGTTTTTT. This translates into CASSLAITGAGEKLFF.

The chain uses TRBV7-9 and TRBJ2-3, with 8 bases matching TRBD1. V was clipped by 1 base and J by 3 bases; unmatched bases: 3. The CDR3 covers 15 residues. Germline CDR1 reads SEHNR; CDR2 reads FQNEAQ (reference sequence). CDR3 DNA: TGTGCCAGCAGCTTAGGGACAGGGAATACAGATACGCAGTATTTT. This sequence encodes CASSLGTGNTDTQYF. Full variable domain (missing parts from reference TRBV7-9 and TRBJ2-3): DTGVSQNPRHKITKRGQNVTFRCDPISEHNRLYWYRQTLGQGPEFLTYFQNEAQLEKSRLLSDRFSAERPKGSFSTLEIQRTEQGDSAMYLCASSLGTGNTDTQYFGPGTRLTVL.

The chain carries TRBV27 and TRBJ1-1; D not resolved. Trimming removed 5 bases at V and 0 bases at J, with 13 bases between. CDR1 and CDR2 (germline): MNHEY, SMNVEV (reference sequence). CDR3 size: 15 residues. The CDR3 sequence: CASSPHSPMNTEAFF. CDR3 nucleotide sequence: TGTGCCAGCAGTCCCCATAGCCCTATGAACACTGAAGCTTTCTTT.

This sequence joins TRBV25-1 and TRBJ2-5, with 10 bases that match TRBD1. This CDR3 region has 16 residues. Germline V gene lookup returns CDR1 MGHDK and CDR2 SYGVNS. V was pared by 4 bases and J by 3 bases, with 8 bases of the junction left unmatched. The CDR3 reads CASSGGLGTGEETQYF. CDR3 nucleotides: TGTGCCAGCAGTGGAGGCCTCGGGACAGGGGAAGAGACCCAGTACTTC.

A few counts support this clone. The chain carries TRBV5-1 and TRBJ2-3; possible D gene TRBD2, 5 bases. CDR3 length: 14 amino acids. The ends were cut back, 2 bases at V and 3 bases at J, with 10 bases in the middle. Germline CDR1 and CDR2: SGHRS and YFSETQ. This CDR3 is CASSFYTGTDTQYF. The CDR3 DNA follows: TGCGCCAGCAGCTTCTACACGGGGACAGATACGCAGTATTTT. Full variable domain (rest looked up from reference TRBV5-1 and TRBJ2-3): KAGVTQTPRYLIKTRGQQVTLSCSPISGHRSVSWYQQTPGQGLQFLFEYFSETQRNKGNFPGRFSGRQFSNSRSEMNVSTLELGDSALYLCASSFYTGTDTQYFGPGTRLTVL.

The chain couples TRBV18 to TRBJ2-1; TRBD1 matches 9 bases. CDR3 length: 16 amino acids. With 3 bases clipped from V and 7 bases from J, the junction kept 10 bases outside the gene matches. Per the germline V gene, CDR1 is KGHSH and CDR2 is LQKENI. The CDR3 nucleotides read TGTGCCAGCTCACCGCCCGGGACAGGGTTAATTAATGAGCAGTTCTTC. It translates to CASSPPGTGLINEQFF.

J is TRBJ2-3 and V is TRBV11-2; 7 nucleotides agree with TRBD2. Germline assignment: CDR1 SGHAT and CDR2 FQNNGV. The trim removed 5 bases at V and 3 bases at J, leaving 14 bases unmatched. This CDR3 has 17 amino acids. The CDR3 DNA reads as TGTGCCAGCAGCCGAATCCGACTAGCTGGGGGGACAGATACGCAGTATTTT. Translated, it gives CASSRIRLAGGTDTQYF.

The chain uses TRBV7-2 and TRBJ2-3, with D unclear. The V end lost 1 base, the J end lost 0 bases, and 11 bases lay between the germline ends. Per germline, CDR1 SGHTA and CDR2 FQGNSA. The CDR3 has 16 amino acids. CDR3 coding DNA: TGTGCCAGCAGCTTAGTTCAGCGACTTAGCACAGATACGCAGTATTTT. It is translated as CASSLVQRLSTDTQYF.

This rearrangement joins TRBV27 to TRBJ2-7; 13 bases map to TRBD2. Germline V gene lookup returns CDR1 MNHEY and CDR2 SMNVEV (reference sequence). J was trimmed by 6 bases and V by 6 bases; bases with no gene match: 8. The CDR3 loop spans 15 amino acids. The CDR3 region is CASRPGLAGVGEQYF. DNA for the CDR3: TGTGCCAGCAGACCCGGACTAGCGGGAGTGGGCGAGCAGTACTTC.